These 24 T cell receptor beta chains originate from one sample sequenced in a study of CD8+ T cells in alopecia areata (dated by TCRdb to 2016 to 2019). Library prep was done by the immunoSEQ multiplex PCR assay. For TCR sequencing, RNA was extracted from every sample and reverse transcribed into cDNA to serve as template. TCRdb's version of the immuneACCESS table is confined to in-frame rearrangements and falls short of the full clone set. An unresolved V gene accounts for under half of the shortfall where checked; the remainder is of unknown origin. The table for this sample lists over 200,000 clones; around 66% of them were counted only once. 4.2% of the sample belongs to the ten largest clones. The time point label here, explained by the study, means: around 28 days on oral tofacitinib. The treatment or condition tag for this specimen amounts to: oral pan-JAK inhibitor, 5-10 mg twice daily. The starting material was CD4+ T cells sorted from blood, obtained at week 4, from a patient treated with tofacitinib. All receptors come from a human donor with alopecia areata.

CDR3 nucleotide sequence: TGTGCCAGCAGCTTAGGTCTGGGGGCTCCTGGAAACACCATATATTTT. Translated: CASSLGLGAPGNTIYF. The rearrangement uses TRBV7-9 and TRBJ1-3; D perhaps matches TRBD1 (6 bases). Per the germline V gene, CDR1 is SEHNR and CDR2 is FQNEAQ (reference sequence). V was cut by 1 base and J by 2 bases, with 12 bases left in between. This CDR3 has 16 residues.

V is TRBV5-6 and J is TRBJ2-5; D uncertain. With 4 bases removed from V and 2 bases from J, the gap between germline ends came to 6 bases. Germline V gene lookup returns CDR1 SGHDT and CDR2 YYEEEE. CDR3 length: 12 amino acids. DNA of the CDR3: TGTGCCAGCAGCCCAAGACAAGAGACCCAGTACTTC. The encoded protein is CASSPRQETQYF. Full variable domain (remainder filled in from reference TRBV5-6 and TRBJ2-5): DAGVTQSPTHLIKTRGQQVTLRCSPKSGHDTVSWYQQALGQGPQFIFQYYEEEERQRGNFPDRFSGHQFPNYSSELNVNALLLGDSALYLCASSPRQETQYFGPGTRLLVL.

This chain links TRBV7-8 with TRBJ1-5; possible D gene TRBD1, 5 bases. The germline CDR1 and CDR2 sequences are SGHVS and FQNEAQ. Trimming pared 5 bases from V and 5 bases from J, leaving 19 bases between. This CDR3 is built from 16 residues. CDR3 residues: CASSLILWGRDQPQHF. The CDR3 nucleotides are TGTGCCAGCAGCCTTATTTTGTGGGGCCGCGATCAGCCCCAGCATTTT.

The rearrangement links TRBV27 to TRBJ1-1, with D perhaps TRBD1 (5 bases). V lost 8 bases and J lost 5, with 12 bases in between. The CDR3 has 12 residues. CDR1 and CDR2 (germline): MNHEY, SMNVEV (reference sequence). The chain's CDR3 is CASEGKGTEAFF. CDR3 sequence (DNA): TGTGCCAGCGAGGGGAAGGGGACTGAAGCTTTCTTT.

This clone was seen more than once but under ten times. The J gene is TRBJ1-1, the V gene TRBV29-1; tentatively, D is TRBD1 (6 bases). The CDR3 has 13 residues. Per the germline V gene, CDR1 is SQVTM and CDR2 is ANQGSEA. V was pared by 6 bases and J by 1 base, with 12 bases between. The CDR3 sequence is CSVQGQGNTEAFF. CDR3 nucleotide sequence: TGCAGCGTCCAGGGGCAGGGGAACACTGAAGCTTTCTTT.

The chain couples TRBV29-1 to TRBJ1-6; weak D call: TRBD1 (5 bases). The CDR3 has 15 amino acids. V was trimmed by 4 bases and J by 0 bases, leaving 10 bases between them. CDR1 is SQVTM and CDR2 is ANQGSEA in the germline V gene. CDR3 coding DNA: TGCAGCGTTGCCCTCGACAGCTCCTATAATTCACCCCTCCACTTT. Translating gives CSVALDSSYNSPLHF.

The chain employs TRBV7-2 and TRBJ2-7; 7 nucleotides line up with TRBD2. Germline lookup yields CDR1 SGHTA and CDR2 FQGNSA. The CDR3 consists of 14 residues. Unmatched junction bases numbered 8, after V lost 4 bases and J lost 5 bases. CDR3 protein: CASSSRRLAHEQYF. CDR3 in DNA: TGTGCCAGCAGCTCTAGACGACTAGCCCACGAGCAGTACTTC.

The J gene is TRBJ2-5, the V gene TRBV29-1, with D perhaps matching TRBD1 (5 bases). V gave up 2 bases and J gave up 9 bases, with 10 bases separating them. This CDR3 has 11 amino acids. Germline lookup yields CDR1 SQVTM and CDR2 ANQGSEA. The CDR3 is CSVEQGGPQYF. DNA for the CDR3: TGCAGCGTTGAACAGGGCGGTCCCCAGTACTTC. The complete variable domain, with remaining parts taken from reference TRBV29-1 and TRBJ2-5, reads SAVISQKPSRDICQRGTSLTIQCQVDSQVTMMFWYRQQPGQSLTLIATANQGSEATYESGFVIDKFPISRPNLTFSTLTVSNMSPEDSSIYLCSVEQGGPQYFGPGTRLLVL.

This clone was detected once. This chain connects TRBV30 to TRBJ2-7; D assignment may be TRBD1 or TRBD2 (5 bases each). Trimming stripped 5 bases from V and 3 bases from J, with 8 bases between. This CDR3 has 11 residues. Germline V gives CDR1 GTSNPN, CDR2 SVGIG (reference sequence). Here the CDR3 reads CAWGGFYEQYF. In nucleotides, the CDR3 is TGTGCCTGGGGGGGATTCTACGAGCAGTACTTC.

CDR3 DNA sequence: TGTGCCAGCAGCCAAGCAGGGACAGGGGACACTAATGAAAAACTGTTTTTT. This translates into CASSQAGTGDTNEKLFF. This sequence joins TRBV4-2 and TRBJ1-4; 10 bases line up with TRBD1. CDR1 and CDR2 from the germline V gene are LGHNA and YNFKEQ. The CDR3 has 17 amino acids. J gave up 2 bases and V 1 base, and 4 bases lay outside the gene matches.

The V and J genes are TRBV6-5 and TRBJ1-5, with a tentative D call TRBD1 (6 bases). Trimming removed 4 bases at V and 7 bases at J, with 11 bases between. The germline V gene has CDR1 MNHEY and CDR2 SVGAGI. This CDR3 is built from 13 residues. CDR3 sequence reads: CASSWGGEQPQHF. The CDR3 region has the DNA TGTGCCAGCAGTTGGGGGGGCGAGCAGCCCCAGCATTTT.

This clone occurred once. The chain combines TRBV30 with TRBJ2-7, with D possibly being TRBD2 (6 bases). The length of the CDR3 is 13 residues. In germline, CDR1 is GTSNPN, CDR2 SVGIG (reference sequence). With 2 bases removed from V and 3 bases from J, the gap between germline ends came to 11 bases. Here the CDR3 reads CAWSRDSLYEQYF. The CDR3 nucleotides read TGTGCCTGGAGTAGGGACTCACTCTACGAGCAGTACTTC.

The chain employs TRBV2 and TRBJ2-7; possibly TRBD1 for D (6 bases). The V end was cut by 3 bases, the J end by 4 bases, with 13 bases between. Germline loops: CDR1 SNHLY, CDR2 FYNNEI. The CDR3 consists of 14 residues. CDR3 nucleotide sequence: TGTGCCAGCAGTGAGTCTCAGGGGCCTTACGAGCAGTACTTC. It yields the protein CASSESQGPYEQYF.

The chain couples TRBV12-5 to TRBJ1-5, with D perhaps TRBD1 (5 bases). Trimming removed 1 base from V and 0 bases from J, with 16 bases in between. The CDR3 sequence is 18 residues long. Germline V gene data show CDR1 as LGHNT and CDR2 as FRNRAP. This CDR3 reads CASGLAWDGSYSNQPQHF. The DNA of the CDR3 is TGTGCTAGTGGTTTGGCATGGGACGGATCTTATAGCAATCAGCCCCAGCATTTT.

A few counts support this clone. The V call is TRBV11-2, the J call TRBJ2-2; D gene ambiguous. Trimming pared 5 bases from V and 0 bases from J, leaving 13 bases between. The germline V gene encodes CDR1 SGHAT and CDR2 FQNNGV. The CDR3 extends over 16 amino acids. The CDR3: CASSPRRTTNTGELFF. The CDR3 DNA reads as TGTGCCAGCAGCCCCCGACGGACGACGAACACCGGGGAGCTGTTTTTT.

The rearrangement uses TRBV4-1 and TRBJ2-5; D is ambiguous. V shed 0 bases and J shed 5 bases, with 7 bases lying between them. The length of the CDR3 is 13 residues. CDR1 and CDR2 (germline): MGHRA, YSYEKL. The CDR3 sequence: CASSQDPRETQYF. The CDR3 DNA follows: TGCGCCAGCAGCCAAGACCCGCGGGAGACCCAGTACTTC.

J is TRBJ2-5 and V is TRBV11-2; TRBD1 might be the D (6 bases). Trimming shortened V by 2 bases and J by 1 base, and 14 bases separated the two germline ends. The CDR3 extends over 16 amino acids. The V gene's germline CDR1 is SGHAT and CDR2 FQNNGV. CDR3 bases: TGTGCCAGCAGCTTATCGGTCGCGACAGGCCAAGAGACCCAGTACTTC. Translated, it gives CASSLSVATGQETQYF.

A remark on this clone: This sample includes further DNA sequences coding for the same CDR3. The V call is TRBV18, the J call TRBJ2-5, with D unclear. This CDR3 has 12 amino acids. V lost 2 bases, J lost 2 bases, and 3 bases lay in between. The germline CDR1 and CDR2 sequences are KGHSH and LQKENI. CDR3 nucleotide sequence: TGTGCCAGCTCACCATATCAAGAGACCCAGTACTTC. As protein: CASSPYQETQYF.

The CDR3 DNA is TGCAGTGCTCCCGAGGGCGAGCAGTACTTC. As protein: CSAPEGEQYF. V and J are TRBV20-1 and TRBJ2-7, with a tentative D call TRBD2 (5 bases). Germline loops: CDR1 DFQATT, CDR2 SNEGSKA (reference sequence). This CDR3 has 10 amino acids. With 5 bases removed from V and 6 bases from J, the gap between germline ends came to 8 bases.

This clone was found once. This sequence joins TRBV4-1 and TRBJ1-6, with D possibly matching TRBD1 (5 bases). Germline CDR1 MGHRA, CDR2 YSYEKL. Trimming removed 1 base at V and 11 bases at J, with 15 bases between. This CDR3 comprises 15 residues. This CDR3 reads CASSQVGVEKTPLHF. CDR3 DNA: TGCGCCAGCAGCCAAGTGGGGGTGGAAAAGACACCCCTCCACTTT.

This clone has ten or more counts. The V call is TRBV7-9, the J call TRBJ1-3; 7 bases match TRBD1. CDR3 length: 15 amino acids. Germline V gene data show CDR1 as SEHNR and CDR2 as FQNEAQ (reference sequence). The J segment lost 3 bases and the V segment lost 0 bases, leaving 2 bases of the junction unmatched. Here the CDR3 DNA reads TGTGCCAGCAGCTTAGCGGGACAGTATGGAAACACCATATATTTT. It yields the protein CASSLAGQYGNTIYF.

The chain uses TRBV30 and TRBJ2-7; a weak D match, TRBD2 (7 bases). Trimming stripped 0 bases from V and 2 bases from J, with 14 bases between. CDR3 size: 15 residues. Germline lookup yields CDR1 GTSNPN and CDR2 SVGIG (reference sequence). The CDR3 region is CAWSVGPGGTYEQYF. In nucleotides, the CDR3 is TGTGCCTGGAGTGTAGGACCGGGGGGCACCTACGAGCAGTACTTC.

The V and J genes are TRBV5-1 and TRBJ2-5; 10 bases agree with TRBD2. The CDR3 sequence is 14 residues long. The V gene's germline CDR1 is SGHRS and CDR2 YFSETQ. The V segment lost 2 bases and the J segment 3 bases; nucleotides outside the gene matches: 1. For the CDR3, the DNA is TGCGCCAGCAGCTTCCTAGCGGGGGAAGAGACCCAGTACTTC. The encoded protein is CASSFLAGEETQYF.

This chain joins TRBV10-3 and TRBJ1-2; D is possibly TRBD1 (5 bases). With 4 bases removed from V and 4 bases from J, the gap between germline ends came to 10 bases. Looked up from germline, CDR1 is ENHRY and CDR2 is SYGVKD. This CDR3 is 13 amino acids long. CDR3 nucleotides: TGTGCCATCAGTGGGGGGGATGGCTATGGCTACACCTTC. Amino acids: CAISGGDGYGYTF.